This record looks at one TCR beta chain sequence and its context. This receptor's antigen is unknown. Base qualities are not provided; no much larger clone lies one nucleotide away. The sample originates from a study of cytomegalovirus exposure and HLA in healthy donors (dated by TCRdb to 2016 to 2017). Some background on the complete study: An earlier analysis of roughly 610 of the donors reported about 300 Gb of sequence data and about 120 million unique TCR beta sequences obtained from about 170 million T cells. Around 320 gigabases of sequencing data and tens of millions of unique TCR sequences were included in an early release covering about 700 HLA-typed donors. Of the 398 genotyped donors, approximately 80% fell in the genetic ancestry cluster associated with self-reported Caucasian donors. The study was designed to test whether signatures of past pathogen exposure could be identified by cataloging public T cell receptors. The T cell repertoires of some 670 subjects were profiled by immunosequencing and related to cytomegalovirus serostatus. Along with the roughly 710-subject first cohort, a separate validation cohort of over a hundred different subjects was used. The study combined high-throughput TCR immunosequencing, statistical association of individual TCRs with disease status, and machine learning to predict cytomegalovirus infection status. A later analysis re-analyzed previously published TCR beta repertoires from 666 donors and added high-resolution HLA genotyping to study TCR occurrence patterns. Rather than drawing on any new phenotypic data, the later analysis identified candidate immune exposures from TCR beta sequences and the way those sequences occurred across donors. An earlier analysis of more than 450 of the donors used high-throughput TCR beta sequencing to judge whether each TCR beta V gene segment behaved as functional or pseudogenic. Donor age, sex, ethnicity and CMV serostatus were compiled alongside the repertoire data. A later genetic analysis used genome-wide SNP genotypes for about 60% of the roughly 700 donors, treating that subset as a discovery cohort. All discovery cohort repertoires had been generated on a single sequencing platform. Class I and class II HLA loci were covered by the typing at four-digit resolution. The number of donors typed differed by locus, with about 629-640 for A, B, C, DRB1 and DQB1, roughly 520 for DQA1, 600 to 610 for DPA1, and approximately 470 for DPB1. A few DR-DQ haplotypes were treated as single units for association and clustering because of strong linkage in the cohort. On average, around 240,000 unique TCR beta nucleotide sequences were sequenced per donor among some 420 genotyped donors of the cohort, with around 19% of those sequences being non-productive. Results the study describes overall, beyond this receptor: Broadly in line with IMGT annotations, most TCR beta V segments showed up in productive rearrangements about 87% or about 30% of the time in an earlier analysis of about 500 of the donors. The 87-base-pair reads could not distinguish some IMGT-functional V segments, including TRBV6-2 and TRBV6-3, so those segments were excluded. The sequencing pipeline was judged likely to have produced a cluster of highly shared sequence variants as a technical artifact. Immune exposure information for the cohort was limited to CMV serostatus. A later analysis found that TCR association rates varied across HLA loci, with DRB1 alleles showing the most associated TCRs and HLA-C alleles the fewest. Most TCR sequences were seen in very few donors, while some public TCRs were found in many individuals. Presence/absence analyses assumed roughly uniform sequencing depth across donors, an assumption that may not hold. In a later analysis, most CMV-associated TCR beta chains were found to appear HLA-restricted, with HLA associations seemingly driven largely by CMV exposure. The authors suggested that the approach could potentially be generalized to other disease states and immunological phenotypes. Because HLA typing was unavailable for some donors at each locus, only the typed subset was used in association tests. In a later analysis, some 17,000 TCR beta sequences were associated with specific HLA alleles at a false discovery rate of 0.05. When HLA alleles, especially DR and DQ, strongly co-occurred, attributing TCR associations to individual alleles was difficult. About 17 rarely observed V segments, including chromosome 9 orphons, were excluded from the earlier analysis of several hundred of the donors because counts were too low. The study gave a list of about 170 TCR beta chains associated with cytomegalovirus. The cohort was sequenced for TCR beta chains only, and without alpha or paired-chain data the features that could be detected were limited. According to a later genetic analysis, donors in an Asian-associated ancestry cluster had fewer N-insertions in productive TCRs than the approximately 700-donor mean. An association between a missense DCLRE1C variant and V-gene and J-gene trimming of TCR beta chains was found in a later genetic analysis and replicated in an independent cohort. Linkage disequilibrium might explain the correlated functional status among segregating V segments, but an unknown experimental factor could not be excluded. Several of the top co-occurrence clusters appeared to be linked to parvovirus B19, influenza, CMV and Epstein-Barr virus, according to a later analysis. In a later analysis, HLA-associated TCR beta chains were found to be more clonally expanded and to have lower generation probabilities than equally common non-associated chains. A further reported finding was that TCR beta sequences accurately predicted the HLA-A and HLA-B alleles for most subjects in the first cohort. In vitro tests confirmed that a few of the cytomegalovirus-associated TCR beta chains recognize cytomegalovirus antigens. Cytomegalovirus status was reported to be diagnosed by the classifier with high specificity and sensitivity in both the original and validation cohorts.

Measured from the cysteine to the phenylalanine, the CDR3 is 17 residues long. Only the CDR3 region is kept as DNA, spanning 51 bases read in frame from base 1. Reading the germline V gene gives CDR1 LGHNA and CDR2 YNFKEQ. V drops 3 bases and J drops 0 bases, leaving 14 bases in between. Receptors were amplified or captured by the immunoSEQ multiplex PCR assay. A mixture of 60 forward primers for TCR Vbeta segments and 13 reverse primers for TCR Jbeta segments was used in the multiplex PCR. The CDR3 region of rearranged TCR beta genes was amplified from genomic DNA by a multiplex PCR assay. Amplified TCR beta libraries were sequenced as 87-base-pair reads on the Illumina HiSeq System. The original pipeline was this. In a later analysis, 70 million to 95 million unique TCR beta chains were counted across the 500 to 700 repertoires, and some 10 million of these chains were shared by at least two donors. Raw reads were error-corrected and collapsed into unique sequences by a nearest-neighbor algorithm in which closely related sequences were merged to remove PCR and sequencing errors. CDR3 sequences were aligned to IMGT reference sequences to assign V, D and J gene segments. For a sequence to be retained, a match of at least six nucleotides to both a V gene segment and a J gene segment was required. A rearrangement counted as productive if the CDR3 had no stop codons and remained in frame with V and J, and every other rearrangement counted as non-productive. CDR3 was defined according to IMGT convention as the region running from the second conserved V-encoded cysteine to the conserved J-encoded phenylalanine. The earlier analysis of about 530 of the donors excluded any sequence lacking an unambiguous match to a single V gene segment. An earlier analysis of several hundred of the donors classified V segments as functional when productive rearrangements were above 56.7% and as segregating when the standard deviation between donors was above 5%. To diagnose cytomegalovirus status from the catalog of TCR beta chain sequences, a statistical classification framework was built. In a later analysis, V and J genes were assigned by comparing TCR nucleotide sequences against IMGT/GENE-DB human TR gene sequences. A later analysis assigned CDR3 sequences and most-parsimonious VDJ recombination scenarios with the TCRdist pipeline. In a later analysis, each TCR beta chain was defined by its CDR3 amino acid sequence together with its V-gene family, and reads lacking a unique V-gene family were excluded. To address suspected cross-contamination and a sequencing artifact, a later analysis removed around 590 highly shared, low-generation-probability nucleotide sequences. For each public chain, a later analysis derived a clonal expansion index from normalized ranks of inferred template counts within each repertoire. In a later analysis, generation probabilities were computed with a VDJ recombination model fitted to out-of-frame rearrangements, and the resulting probabilities were checked against IGoR. In a later analysis, TCR-TCR, TCR-HLA and TCR-CMV co-occurrence was scored with hypergeometric tests, and a repertoire-size bias correction was applied to TCR pairs. To estimate false discovery rates, a later analysis permuted the HLA or CMV assignments 20 times. In a later analysis, co-occurring TCRs were grouped using DBSCAN, and TCRdist sequence similarity was added for clustering within HLA-allele-positive subsets. Repertoires with fewer than 30,000 or more than 120,000 public chains were left out of co-occurrence clustering, as were about 5 repertoires with anomalous nucleotide sharing. TCRdb retrieved this table from immuneACCESS and kept in-frame rearrangements only. Not all clones are present; in checked studies, unresolved V genes account for under half, and no reason is known for the remainder. The DNA gave D and trimming, while V, J and clone size come from that table. This sample lists 35,000 to 55,000 clones; around 72% were detected once. In total, the top ten clones hold less than 3.5% of the sample.

The cohort comprised 710 or so healthy bone marrow donors. At the time of sampling, all cohort members were nominally healthy, though unrecorded immune exposures were likely present. The donor tested CMV seronegative and was one of the 352 seronegative cohort members. A peripheral blood sample was collected from each donor, and TCR beta sequencing was performed on peripheral blood mononuclear cells. The Qiagen DNeasy Blood Extraction Kit was used to extract genomic DNA from the blood cell samples. The chain was built from TRBV4-2 and TRBJ2-2, and possibly TRBD2, on 5 matching bases. The receptor was isolated from a woman aged 25 to 39 in good health and CMV-seronegative. Sequenced input: PBMCs. CDR3 protein: CASSHGVNFANTGELFF. The DNA sequence is as follows: TGTGCCAGCAGCCACGGGGTTAATTTCGCGAACACCGGGGAGCTGTTTTTT.